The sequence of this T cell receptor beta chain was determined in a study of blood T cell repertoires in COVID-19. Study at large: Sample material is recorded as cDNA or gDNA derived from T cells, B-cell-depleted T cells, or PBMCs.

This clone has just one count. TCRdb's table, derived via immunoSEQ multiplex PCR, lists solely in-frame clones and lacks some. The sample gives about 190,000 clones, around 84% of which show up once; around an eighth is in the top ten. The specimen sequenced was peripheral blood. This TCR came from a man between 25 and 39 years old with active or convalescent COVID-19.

The CDR3 reads CASSIWGFEAFF. CDR3 in DNA: TGTGCCAGCAGCATATGGGGCTTTGAAGCTTTCTTT. The chain joins TRBV5-6 to TRBJ1-1, with a weak D call TRBD1 (5 bases). CDR1 is SGHDT and CDR2 is YYEEEE in the germline V gene. Trimming removed 4 bases at V and 7 bases at J, with 11 bases between. The CDR3 spans 12 residues.